A single sample is the source of the 3 T cell receptor beta chains below, sequenced in a study of patients and donors after allogeneic stem cell transplantation (dated by TCRdb to about 2020). The library was built by means of RT-PCR. The sequencer listed for this sample is NextSeq 550. TCRdb trimmed public reads at Q25 via fastp, called clones via MiXCR and kept in-frame beta chains. One record per CDR3 amino acid sequence lists the most common genes and DNA. Across this sample there are about 25,000 distinct CDR3 sequences, with 8% to 10% seen only once. The top ten clonotypes cover nearly 50% of the sample. The sample was blood, either unsorted or a sorted T cell fraction (not recorded which). These receptors originate from a human donor who was either an allogeneic HSCT recipient or a stem cell or donor lymphocyte infusion donor (not recorded which). It is not recorded whose cells these are; they may come from a transplant donor.

At least ten counts were recorded for this clonotype. The CDR3 sequence is CASSFIFNEQFF. The CDR3 nucleotides read TGTGCCAGCAGCTTCATCTTCAATGAGCAGTTCTTC. The V gene is TRBV5-6, the J gene TRBJ2-1, with D hard to call. The germline V gene encodes CDR1 SGHDT and CDR2 YYEEEE. This CDR3 comprises 12 residues. Trimming took off 2 bases at V and 6 bases at J, with 6 bases between the two ends.

V and J are TRBV27 and TRBJ1-5, with D unclear. The CDR3 spans 16 residues. Germline loops: CDR1 MNHEY, CDR2 SMNVEV (reference sequence). V was cut by 8 bases and J by 7 bases, with 24 bases left in between. The CDR3 loop is CASPAEEGPFKQPQHF. CDR3 nucleotides: TGTGCCAGCCCAGCGGAAGAAGGGCCCTTTAAGCAGCCCCAGCATTTT.

This clonotype is medium-sized within its sample. This rearrangement joins TRBV7-9 to TRBJ1-1, with D tentatively TRBD1 (6 bases). The CDR3 is 14 residues long. V lost 3 bases, J lost 5 bases, and 13 bases lay in between. Germline V gene lookup returns CDR1 SEHNR and CDR2 FQNEAQ (reference sequence). CDR3 DNA: TGTGCCAGCAGCTTGGACAGCGGGATGACTGAAGCTTTCTTT. Translated, it gives CASSLDSGMTEAFF.